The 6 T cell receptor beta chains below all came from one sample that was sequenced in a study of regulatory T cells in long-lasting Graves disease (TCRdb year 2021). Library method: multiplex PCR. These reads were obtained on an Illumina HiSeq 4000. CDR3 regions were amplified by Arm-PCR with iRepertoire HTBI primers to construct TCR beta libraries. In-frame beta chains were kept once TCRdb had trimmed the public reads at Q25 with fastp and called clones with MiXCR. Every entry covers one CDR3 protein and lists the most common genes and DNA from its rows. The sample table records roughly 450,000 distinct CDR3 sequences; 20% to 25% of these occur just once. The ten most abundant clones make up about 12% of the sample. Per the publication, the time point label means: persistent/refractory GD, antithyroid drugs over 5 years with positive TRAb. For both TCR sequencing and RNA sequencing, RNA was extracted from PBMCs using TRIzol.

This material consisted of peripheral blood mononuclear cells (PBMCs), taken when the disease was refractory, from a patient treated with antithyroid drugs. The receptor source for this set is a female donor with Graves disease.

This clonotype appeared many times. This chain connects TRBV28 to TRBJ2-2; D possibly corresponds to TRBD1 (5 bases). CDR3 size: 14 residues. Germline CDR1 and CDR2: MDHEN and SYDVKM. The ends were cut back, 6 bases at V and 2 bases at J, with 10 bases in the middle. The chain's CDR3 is CASSRGQNTGELFF. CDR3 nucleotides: TGTGCCAGCAGCCGTGGACAAAACACCGGGGAGCTGTTTTTT.

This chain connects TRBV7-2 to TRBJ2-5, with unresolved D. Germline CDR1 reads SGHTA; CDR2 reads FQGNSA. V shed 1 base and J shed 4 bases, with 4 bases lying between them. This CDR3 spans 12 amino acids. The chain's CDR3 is CASSLETETQYF. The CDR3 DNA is TGTGCCAGCAGCTTAGAGACAGAGACCCAGTACTTC.

The CDR3 region has the DNA TGTGCCAGCAGATCCCCGGACCTAAACCCTGGAAACACCATATATTTT. Translation gives CASRSPDLNPGNTIYF. The chain employs TRBV27 and TRBJ1-3; D not resolved. The CDR3 has 16 amino acids. CDR1 is MNHEY, CDR2 SMNVEV, per germline (reference sequence). The V and J ends lost 6 bases and 2 bases respectively, with 17 bases between them.

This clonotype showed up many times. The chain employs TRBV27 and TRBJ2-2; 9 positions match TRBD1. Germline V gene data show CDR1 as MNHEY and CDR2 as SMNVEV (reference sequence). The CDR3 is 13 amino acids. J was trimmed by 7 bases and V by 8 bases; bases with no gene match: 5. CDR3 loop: CASRDRAHGELFF. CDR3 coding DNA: TGTGCCAGCCGGGACAGGGCCCACGGGGAGCTGTTTTTT.

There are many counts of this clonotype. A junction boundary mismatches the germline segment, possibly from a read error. The CDR3 loop reads CASSFYDEQYF. The CDR3 region has the DNA TGTGCCAGCAGCTTCTACGACGAGCAGTACTTC. The J gene is TRBJ2-7, the V gene TRBV5-1; D call uncertain. The germline gives CDR1 SGHRS, CDR2 YFSETQ. CDR3 size: 11 residues. Supplemented by reference TRBV5-1 and TRBJ2-7, the full variable domain reads KAGVTQTPRYLIKTRGQQVTLSCSPISGHRSVSWYQQTPGQGLQFLFEYFSETQRNKGNFPGRFSGRQFSNSRSEMNVSTLELGDSALYLCASSFYDEQYFGPGTRLTVT.

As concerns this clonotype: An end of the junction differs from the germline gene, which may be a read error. CDR3 loop: CASSAGRTYEQYF. In nucleotides, the CDR3 is TGTGCTAGCAGCGCAGGACGGACCTACGAGCAGTACTTC. V and J are TRBV7-7 and TRBJ2-7, with D uncertain. This CDR3 spans 13 amino acids. The germline V gene has CDR1 SSHAT and CDR2 FNYEAQ (reference sequence).